A selection of T cell receptor beta chains follows, all from one sample in a study of T cell responses to AZD1222 COVID-19 vaccine. Some clones are missing from TCRdb's copy, which holds only in-frame ones; the method was immunoSEQ multiplex PCR. The sample holds approximately 100,000 clones, nearly 90% seen once. The starting material was peripheral blood, obtained on day 0 of MenACWY control vaccination. The receptors were gathered from an adult in good health. CDR3s include the opening cysteine and the closing phenylalanine or tryptophan. The D gene is left open where the match is weak. The size of a clone is reported for some rows only, either as once, few or many, or as a class for expanded clones.

clone size	V gene	J gene	D gene	CDR3 protein	CDR3 DNA
once	TRBV3-1/TRBV3-2	TRBJ2-3	-	CASSQGGGAYTDTQYF	TGTGCCAGCAGCCAAGGGGGCGGGGCCTACACAGATACGCAGTATTTT
-	TRBV9	TRBJ1-5	-	CASSVSGNQPQHF	TGTGCCAGCAGCGTCTCCGGGAATCAGCCCCAGCATTTT
-	TRBV5-8	TRBJ1-5	-	CASETGYRGNQPQHF	TGTGCCAGCGAAACAGGGTATCGTGGCAATCAGCCCCAGCATTTT
-	TRBV4-3	TRBJ1-1	-	CASSPSHIGRSDMNTEAFF	TGCGCCAGCAGCCCGAGTCATATAGGGAGATCGGACATGAACACTGAAGCTTTCTTT
-	TRBV25-1	TRBJ1-1	-	CASSESLGAAGPTEAFF	TGTGCCAGCAGTGAATCTCTGGGGGCTGCTGGTCCCACTGAAGCTTTCTTT
-	TRBV2	TRBJ1-6	TRBD1	CAGAGTGGNSPLHF	TGTGCCGGGGCCGGGACAGGGGGGAATTCACCCCTCCACTTT
-	TRBV2	TRBJ1-5	-	CASRGGTAINQPQHF	TGTGCCAGCAGGGGCGGGACGGCGATCAATCAGCCCCAGCATTTT
-	TRBV27	TRBJ2-3	-	CASRVGAVTDTQYF	TGTGCCAGCAGAGTGGGGGCGGTGACAGATACGCAGTATTTT
-	TRBV30	TRBJ1-5	-	CACQPLGGRQPQHF	TGTGCCTGCCAACCCCTTGGAGGGAGGCAGCCCCAGCATTTT
-	TRBV19	TRBJ2-5	-	CASSMGRAETQYF	TGTGCCAGTAGTATGGGGAGAGCGGAGACCCAGTACTTC
-	TRBV12-3/TRBV12-4	TRBJ1-2	-	CASSRSRGYTF	TGTGCCAGCTCTCGGAGTAGGGGCTACACCTTC
-	TRBV4-2	TRBJ2-3	TRBD2	CASSRALAGGTDTQYF	TGTGCCAGCAGCCGAGCCCTAGCGGGGGGTACAGATACGCAGTATTTT
-	TRBV5-1	TRBJ1-1	-	CASSFAGNTEAFF	TGCGCCAGCAGCTTTGCAGGGAACACTGAAGCTTTCTTT
-	TRBV19	TRBJ2-2	TRBD1	CASRIGQGPYTGELFF	TGTGCCAGTAGAATTGGACAGGGCCCCTACACCGGGGAGCTGTTTTTT
-	TRBV9	TRBJ1-6	-	CASSAAGTMSPPLHF	TGTGCCAGCAGCGCGGCCGGGACAATGAGCCCACCCCTCCACTTT
-	TRBV4-1	TRBJ2-7	TRBD1	CASSQGTAVIYEQYF	TGCGCCAGCAGCCAGGGGACAGCCGTAATCTACGAGCAGTACTTC
-	TRBV5-1	TRBJ1-1	-	CASRPGTANTEAFF	TGCGCCAGCCGCCCCGGGACGGCGAACACTGAAGCTTTCTTT
once	TRBV6-5	TRBJ1-4	-	CASSRDLNTEKLFF	TGTGCCAGCAGCCGGGACCTCAATACGGAGAAACTGTTTTTT
-	TRBV4-3	TRBJ1-1	-	CASSQDHNTEAFF	TGCGCCAGCAGCCAAGATCATAACACTGAAGCTTTCTTT
-	TRBV18	TRBJ2-7	TRBD2	CASSPLVLAGAYEQYF	TGTGCCAGCTCACCACTTGTTCTAGCGGGGGCCTACGAGCAGTACTTC
-	TRBV7-9	TRBJ2-7	TRBD1	CASSLTGSNYEQYF	TGTGCCAGCAGCTTGACAGGGTCGAACTACGAGCAGTACTTC
-	TRBV4-2	TRBJ2-7	TRBD2	CASSQGSTSGNEQYF	TGTGCCAGCAGCCAAGGATCAACTAGCGGGAACGAGCAGTACTTC
-	TRBV28	TRBJ1-4	TRBD1	CASSFPGQGGEKLFF	TGTGCCAGCAGTTTCCCGGGACAGGGAGGTGAAAAACTGTTTTTT
-	TRBV7-9	TRBJ2-2	TRBD1	CASIDSQGANTGELFF	TGTGCCAGCATCGATAGCCAGGGGGCGAACACCGGGGAGCTGTTTTTT
-	TRBV12-5	TRBJ1-1	-	CASGLVSSGDTEAFF	TGTGCTAGTGGTTTGGTAAGCTCGGGCGACACTGAAGCTTTCTTT
few	TRBV7-3	TRBJ1-3	-	CASSLEGMGNTIYF	TGTGCCAGCAGCTTAGAGGGGATGGGAAACACCATATATTTT
-	TRBV27	TRBJ2-7	TRBD1	CASGRTGVSYEQYF	TGTGCCAGCGGGCGGACAGGGGTCTCCTACGAGCAGTACTTC
once	TRBV6-5	TRBJ1-3	-	CASSPRGNTIYF	TGTGCCAGCAGTCCACGGGGAAACACCATATATTTT
-	TRBV27	TRBJ1-4	-	CASSLSTAPTGKLFF	TGTGCCAGCAGTTTATCGACAGCCCCGACGGGAAAACTGTTTTTT
-	TRBV4-1	TRBJ2-3	-	CASSHAGADTQYF	TGCGCCAGCAGCCACGCAGGGGCAGATACGCAGTATTTT
once	TRBV9	TRBJ1-2	-	CASSATLGAANYGYTF	TGTGCCAGCAGCGCAACCTTGGGGGCAGCTAACTATGGCTACACCTTC
-	TRBV29-1	TRBJ1-2	TRBD1	CSVEGQGDGYTF	TGCAGCGTTGAGGGACAGGGGGATGGCTACACCTTC
-	TRBV5-4	TRBJ1-2	-	CASFRTNYGYTF	TGTGCCAGTTTCAGAACTAACTATGGCTACACCTTC
-	TRBV7-7	TRBJ2-1	-	CASSLAGMGNNEQFF	TGTGCCAGCAGCTTAGCCGGGATGGGAAACAATGAGCAGTTCTTC
-	TRBV5-6	TRBJ2-7	-	CASSLGVAYEQYF	TGTGCCAGCAGCTTGGGGGTGGCCTACGAGCAGTACTTC
-	TRBV5-6	TRBJ2-7	-	CASSDERGSEQYF	TGTGCCAGCAGCGACGAACGGGGCAGCGAGCAGTACTTC
-	TRBV6-2/TRBV6-3	TRBJ1-1	TRBD1	CASSLPEGGTGGEAFF	TGTGCCAGCAGTTTACCAGAAGGGGGGACAGGGGGCGAAGCTTTCTTT
-	TRBV12-3/TRBV12-4	TRBJ2-7	-	CASSPGLAYEQYF	TGTGCCAGCAGCCCCGGGCTGGCCTACGAGCAGTACTTC
-	TRBV4-1	TRBJ2-5	TRBD1	CASSQTGVNEETQYF	TGCGCCAGCAGCCAGACAGGGGTGAACGAAGAGACCCAGTACTTC
once	TRBV15	TRBJ1-2	-	CATSRDQGFYGYTF	TGTGCCACCAGCAGAGATCAGGGGTTCTATGGCTACACCTTC
-	TRBV12-3/TRBV12-4	TRBJ1-1	-	CASSLGLNTEAFF	TGTGCCAGCAGTTTAGGACTGAACACTGAAGCTTTCTTT
-	TRBV7-9	TRBJ1-2	TRBD1	CASSIQGTLTDGYTF	TGTGCCAGCAGCATACAGGGGACCCTTACGGATGGCTACACCTTC
-	TRBV7-9	TRBJ2-3	-	CASSARDLLGGAQYF	TGTGCCAGCAGCGCGCGGGACCTTCTCGGTGGTGCGCAGTATTTT
-	TRBV7-2	TRBJ1-5	-	CASSMPGGQDQPQHF	TGTGCCAGCAGCATGCCAGGTGGGCAGGATCAGCCCCAGCATTTT
-	TRBV7-8	TRBJ1-2	-	CASSLILGLSF	TGTGCCAGCAGCTTAATTTTGGGCTTATCCTTC
once	TRBV27	TRBJ2-5	TRBD2	CASSLLAGEETQYF	TGTGCCAGCAGTTTACTAGCGGGGGAAGAGACCCAGTACTTC
-	TRBV25-1	TRBJ1-2	-	CASSTGTFEGYTF	TGTGCCAGCAGTACAGGCACTTTTGAAGGCTACACCTTC
-	TRBV11-2	TRBJ1-4	-	CASSLGGATNEKLFF	TGTGCCAGCAGCTTGGGGGGGGCAACTAATGAAAAACTGTTTTTT
once	TRBV20-1	TRBJ2-7	-	CSASILLGHEQYF	TGCAGTGCTAGTATCCTTTTAGGCCACGAGCAGTACTTC
-	TRBV5-4	TRBJ2-3	-	CASSPGSGWASDTQYF	TGTGCCAGCAGCCCGGGCAGCGGGTGGGCCTCGGATACGCAGTATTTT
-	TRBV14	TRBJ1-6	-	CASSITANNSPLHF	TGTGCCAGCTCGATAACAGCGAATAATTCACCCCTCCACTTT
few	TRBV7-2	TRBJ1-2	-	CASSLDTANYGYTF	TGTGCCAGCAGCTTAGACACTGCTAACTATGGCTACACCTTC
-	TRBV27	TRBJ2-7	-	CASSFVGLGEQYF	TGTGCCAGCAGTTTTGTGGGTTTGGGCGAGCAGTACTTC
few	TRBV20-1	TRBJ2-2	TRBD2	CSASLSGGTGELFF	TGCAGTGCTAGTCTTAGCGGGGGGACCGGGGAGCTGTTTTTT
-	TRBV5-4	TRBJ2-7	TRBD2	CASSKGLAGSSYEQYF	TGTGCCAGCAGCAAGGGACTAGCGGGGAGCTCCTACGAGCAGTACTTC